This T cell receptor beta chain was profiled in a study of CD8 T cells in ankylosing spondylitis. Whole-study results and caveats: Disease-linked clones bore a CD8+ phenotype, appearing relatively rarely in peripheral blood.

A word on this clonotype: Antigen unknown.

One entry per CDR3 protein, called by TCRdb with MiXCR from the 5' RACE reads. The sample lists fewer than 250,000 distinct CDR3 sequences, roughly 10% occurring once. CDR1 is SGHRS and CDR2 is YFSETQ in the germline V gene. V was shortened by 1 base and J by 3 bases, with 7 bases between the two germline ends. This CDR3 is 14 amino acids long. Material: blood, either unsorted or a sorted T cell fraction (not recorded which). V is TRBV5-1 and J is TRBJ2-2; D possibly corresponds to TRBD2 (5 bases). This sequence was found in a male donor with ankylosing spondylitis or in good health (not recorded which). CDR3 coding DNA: TGCGCCAGCAGCTTGATGGAGGACACCGGGGAGCTGTTTTTT. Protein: CASSLMEDTGELFF.